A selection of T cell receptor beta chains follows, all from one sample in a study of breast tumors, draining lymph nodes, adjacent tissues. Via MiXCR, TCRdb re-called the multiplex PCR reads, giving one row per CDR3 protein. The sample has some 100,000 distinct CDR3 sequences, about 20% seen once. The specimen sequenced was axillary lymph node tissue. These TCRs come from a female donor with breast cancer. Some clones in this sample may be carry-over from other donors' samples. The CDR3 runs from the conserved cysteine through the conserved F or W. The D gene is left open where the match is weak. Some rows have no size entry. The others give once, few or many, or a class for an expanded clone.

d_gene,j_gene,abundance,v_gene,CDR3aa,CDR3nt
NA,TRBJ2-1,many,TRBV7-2,CASSLGDPRGLNEQFF,TGTGCCAGCAGCTTAGGGGACCCCCGCGGGTTGAATGAGCAGTTCTTC
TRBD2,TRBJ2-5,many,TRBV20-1,CSASGSSGATQETQYF,TGCAGTGCTAGCGGCTCTAGCGGGGCAACCCAAGAGACCCAGTACTTC
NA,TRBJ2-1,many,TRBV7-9,CASSLVANEQFF,TGTGCCAGCAGCTTAGTAGCCAATGAGCAGTTCTTC
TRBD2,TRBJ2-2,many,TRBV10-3,CAVGETSGMSGELFF,TGTGCCGTAGGAGAGACTAGCGGGATGAGCGGGGAGCTGTTTTTT
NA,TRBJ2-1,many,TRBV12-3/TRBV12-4,CASTPGRYNEQFF,TGTGCCAGCACACCGGGACGATACAATGAGCAGTTCTTC
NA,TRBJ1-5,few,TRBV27,CASSPISGRNNQPQHF,TGTGCCAGCAGTCCGATATCGGGACGGAACAATCAGCCCCAGCATTTT
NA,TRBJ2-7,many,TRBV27,CASSLQGKGYEQYF,TGTGCCAGCAGTTTACAAGGGAAAGGCTACGAGCAGTACTTC
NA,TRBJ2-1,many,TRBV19,CASSLRGLTSYNEQFF,TGTGCCAGTAGTTTGCGGGGGCTGACATCCTACAATGAGCAGTTCTTC
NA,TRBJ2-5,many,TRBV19,CASSFRTELWETQYF,TGTGCCAGTAGTTTTAGGACGGAGCTCTGGGAGACCCAGTACTTC
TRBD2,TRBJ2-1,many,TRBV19,CASSGGLAGPYNEQFF,TGTGCCAGTAGTGGGGGTCTAGCGGGACCGTACAATGAGCAGTTCTTC
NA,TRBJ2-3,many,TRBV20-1,CSARGGTAASTDTQYF,TGCAGTGCTAGAGGCGGGACAGCCGCTAGCACAGATACGCAGTATTTT
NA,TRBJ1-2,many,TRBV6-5,CASSYSGYYGYTF,TGTGCCAGCAGTTACAGCGGGTACTATGGCTACACCTTC
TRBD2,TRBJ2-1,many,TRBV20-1,CSAPAGGSAGILFF,TGCAGTGCCCCTGCGGGGGGGTCAGCGGGGATATTGTTCTTC
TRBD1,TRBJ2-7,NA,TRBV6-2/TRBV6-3,CAGSWNRGRNSEQYF,TGTGCCGGCAGTTGGAACAGGGGGCGGAACAGCGAGCAGTACTTC
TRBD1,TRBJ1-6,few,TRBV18,CASSLEGQAYNSPLHF,TGTGCCAGCTCACTAGAAGGACAGGCCTATAATTCACCCCTCCACTTT
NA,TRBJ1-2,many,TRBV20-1,CSAGGGGGRVRGYTF,TGCAGTGCTGGGGGGGGAGGGGGGCGGGTAAGGGGCTACACCTTC
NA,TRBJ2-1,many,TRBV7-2,CASSSNRGKQFF,TGTGCCAGCAGCTCAAATAGGGGGAAGCAGTTCTTC
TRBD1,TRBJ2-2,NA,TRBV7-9,CASSFDRGGSGELFF,TGCGCCAGCAGCTTTGACAGGGGGGGATCCGGGGAGCTGTTTTTT
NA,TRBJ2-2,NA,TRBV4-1,CASSQASGELFF,TGCGCCAGCAGCCAAGCTTCCGGGGAGCTGTTTTTT
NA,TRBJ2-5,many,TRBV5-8,CASSRRPLGVQETQYF,TGTGCCAGCAGCCGAAGACCACTAGGCGTACAAGAGACCCAGTACTTC
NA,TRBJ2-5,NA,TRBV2,CASSVEETQYF,TGTGCCAGCAGTGTAGAAGAGACCCAGTACTTC
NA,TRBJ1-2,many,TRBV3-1,CASSQRSLNYGYTF,TGTGCCAGCAGCCAACGCAGTCTTAACTATGGCTACACCTTC
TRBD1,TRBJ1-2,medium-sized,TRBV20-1,CSSPQGASGYGYTF,TGCAGTTCCCCACAGGGGGCGTCTGGTTATGGCTACACCTTC
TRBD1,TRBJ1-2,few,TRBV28,CASGTGGDYGYTF,TGTGCCAGCGGAACAGGGGGCGACTATGGCTACACCTTC
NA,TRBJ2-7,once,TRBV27,CASSLRSPFGGQYF,TGTGCCAGCAGTTTGAGGAGTCCCTTTGGCGGGCAGTACTTC
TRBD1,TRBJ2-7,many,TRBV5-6,CASSLYRVRDRDGEQYF,TGTGCCAGCAGCTTGTATCGGGTCCGGGACAGGGATGGCGAGCAGTACTTC
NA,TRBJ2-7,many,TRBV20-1,CSARDLGETSYEQYF,TGCAGTGCTAGAGATCTTGGGGAAACATCCTACGAGCAGTACTTC
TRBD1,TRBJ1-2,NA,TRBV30,CAWNPGQGPYGYTF,TGTGCCTGGAACCCGGGACAGGGACCCTATGGCTACACCTTC
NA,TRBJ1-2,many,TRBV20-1,CSARDVFRQDQSYTF,TGCAGTGCTAGAGACGTTTTCAGACAGGATCAGAGCTACACCTTC
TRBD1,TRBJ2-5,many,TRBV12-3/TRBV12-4,CASSPRTGRETQYF,TGTGCCAGCAGTCCGCGGACAGGGCGAGAGACCCAGTACTTC
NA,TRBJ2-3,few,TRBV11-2,CTSSFAGTDTQYF,TGTACCAGCAGCTTTGCGGGCACAGATACGCAGTATTTT
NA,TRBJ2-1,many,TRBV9,CASSVERENEQFF,TGTGCCAGCAGCGTAGAACGGGAAAATGAGCAGTTCTTC
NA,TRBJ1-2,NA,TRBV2,CASSEIGTNFYGYTF,TGCGCCAGCAGTGAAATCGGGACAAACTTCTATGGCTACACCTTC
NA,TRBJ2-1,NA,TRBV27,CASTPDRRTYNEQFF,TGTGCCAGCACCCCCGACCGGCGAACCTACAATGAGCAGTTCTTC
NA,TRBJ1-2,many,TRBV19,CASSSSFFYPRGDYGYTF,TGTGCCAGTAGTTCCTCTTTCTTTTATCCCAGGGGAGACTATGGCTACACCTTC
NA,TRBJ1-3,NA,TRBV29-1,CSVRDGSGNTIYF,TGCAGCGTGAGGGACGGCTCTGGAAACACCATATATTTT
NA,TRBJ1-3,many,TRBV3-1,CASSSRGAFGNTIYF,TGTGCCAGCAGTTCCCGGGGGGCGTTCGGAAACACCATATATTTT
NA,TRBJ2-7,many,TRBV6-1,CASLVGFNEQYF,TGTGCCTCCCTCGTAGGCTTTAACGAGCAGTACTTC
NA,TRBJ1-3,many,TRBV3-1,CASSQGFGNTIYF,TGTGCCAGCAGCCAAGGGTTCGGAAACACCATATATTTT
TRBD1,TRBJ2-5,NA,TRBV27,CASSRTGANQETQYF,TGTGCCAGCAGCCGGACAGGGGCAAACCAAGAGACCCAGTACTTC
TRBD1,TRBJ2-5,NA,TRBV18,CASSPGDRLQETQYF,TGTGCCAGCTCACCAGGGGACAGGTTACAAGAGACCCAGTACTTC
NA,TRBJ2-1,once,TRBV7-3,CASSLFPTGYNEQSF,TGTGCCAGCAGCCTCTTCCCTACGGGATACAATGAGCAGTCCTTC
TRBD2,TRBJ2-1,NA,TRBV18,CASSSAVAGGPNEQFF,TGTGCCAGCTCCTCAGCCGTGGCGGGAGGGCCCAATGAGCAGTTCTTC
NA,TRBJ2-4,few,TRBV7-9,CASSLGEIAKNIQYF,TGTGCCAGCAGCTTGGGGGAGATAGCCAAAAACATTCAGTACTTC
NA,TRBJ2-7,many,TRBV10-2,CASRNPPFERYEQYF,TGCGCCAGCAGGAATCCCCCCTTCGAGCGCTACGAGCAGTACTTC
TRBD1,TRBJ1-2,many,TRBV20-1,CSAFDRGGYGYTF,TGCAGTGCTTTTGACAGGGGGGGCTATGGCTACACCTTC